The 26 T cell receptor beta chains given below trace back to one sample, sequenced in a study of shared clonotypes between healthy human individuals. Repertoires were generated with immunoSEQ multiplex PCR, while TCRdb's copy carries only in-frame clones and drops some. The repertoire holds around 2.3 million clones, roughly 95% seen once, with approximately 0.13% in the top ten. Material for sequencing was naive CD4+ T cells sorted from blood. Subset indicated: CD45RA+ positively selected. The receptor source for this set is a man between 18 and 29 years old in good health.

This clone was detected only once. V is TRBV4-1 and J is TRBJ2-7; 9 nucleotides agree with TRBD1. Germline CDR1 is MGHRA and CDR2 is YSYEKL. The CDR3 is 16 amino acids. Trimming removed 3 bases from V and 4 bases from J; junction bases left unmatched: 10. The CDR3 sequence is CASSQTRDRVNYEQYF. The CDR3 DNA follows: TGCGCCAGCAGCCAGACCCGGGACAGGGTTAATTACGAGCAGTACTTC.

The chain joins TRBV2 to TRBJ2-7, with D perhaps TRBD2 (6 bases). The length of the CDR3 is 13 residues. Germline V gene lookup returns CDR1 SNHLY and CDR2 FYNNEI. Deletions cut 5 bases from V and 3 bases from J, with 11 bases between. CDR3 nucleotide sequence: TGTGCCAGCAGTCCAACTAGCAGCTACGAGCAGTACTTC. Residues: CASSPTSSYEQYF.

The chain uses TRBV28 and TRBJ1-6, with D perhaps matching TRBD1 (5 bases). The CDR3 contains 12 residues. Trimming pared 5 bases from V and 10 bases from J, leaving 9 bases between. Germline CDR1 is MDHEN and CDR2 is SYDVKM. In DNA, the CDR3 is TGTGCCAGCAGTACGACAGTATCACCCCTCCACTTT. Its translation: CASSTTVSPLHF.

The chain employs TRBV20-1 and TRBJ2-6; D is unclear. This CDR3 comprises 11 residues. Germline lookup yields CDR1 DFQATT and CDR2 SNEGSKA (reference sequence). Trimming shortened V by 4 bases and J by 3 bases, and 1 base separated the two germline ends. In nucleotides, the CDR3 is TGCAGTGCTAATGGGGCCAACGTCCTGACTTTC. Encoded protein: CSANGANVLTF.

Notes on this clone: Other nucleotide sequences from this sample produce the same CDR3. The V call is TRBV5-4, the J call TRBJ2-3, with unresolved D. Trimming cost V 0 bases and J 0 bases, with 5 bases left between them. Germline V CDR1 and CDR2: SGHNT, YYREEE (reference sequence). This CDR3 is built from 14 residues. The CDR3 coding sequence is TGTGCCAGCAGCTTGGCCGGTAGCACAGATACGCAGTATTTT. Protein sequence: CASSLAGSTDTQYF. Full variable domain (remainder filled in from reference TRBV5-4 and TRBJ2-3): ETGVTQSPTHLIKTRGQQVTLRCSSQSGHNTVSWYQQALGQGPQFIFQYYREEENGRGNFPPRFSGLQFPNYSSELNVNALELDDSALYLCASSLAGSTDTQYFGPGTRLTVL.

CDR3 loop: CASRGKGSLTDEQYF. In nucleotides, the CDR3 is TGCGCCAGCAGAGGGAAAGGGTCGTTGACGGACGAGCAGTACTTC. V gene TRBV5-1 combines with J gene TRBJ2-7; D gene unclear. V was pared by 5 bases and J by 5 bases, with 20 bases between. Germline V CDR1 and CDR2: SGHRS, YFSETQ. The CDR3 sequence is 15 residues long.

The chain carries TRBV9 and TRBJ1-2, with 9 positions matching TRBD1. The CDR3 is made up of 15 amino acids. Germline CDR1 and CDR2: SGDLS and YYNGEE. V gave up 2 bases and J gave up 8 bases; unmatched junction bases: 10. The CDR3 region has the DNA TGTGCCAGCAGCGTCGACCCACAGGGGGCGGGCGGCTACACCTTC. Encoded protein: CASSVDPQGAGGYTF.

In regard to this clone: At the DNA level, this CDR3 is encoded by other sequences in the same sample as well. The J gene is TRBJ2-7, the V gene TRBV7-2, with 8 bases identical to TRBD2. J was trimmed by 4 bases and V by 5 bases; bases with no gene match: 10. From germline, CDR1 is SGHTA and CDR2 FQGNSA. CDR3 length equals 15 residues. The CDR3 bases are TGTGCCAGCAGCCCACAAACTAGCGGAGGATACGAGCAGTACTTC. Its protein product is CASSPQTSGGYEQYF.

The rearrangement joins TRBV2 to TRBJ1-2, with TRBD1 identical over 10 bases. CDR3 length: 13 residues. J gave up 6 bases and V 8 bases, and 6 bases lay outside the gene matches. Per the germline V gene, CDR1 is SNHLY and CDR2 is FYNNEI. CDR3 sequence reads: CASDRDRGDGYTF. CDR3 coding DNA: TGTGCCAGCGACCGGGACAGGGGAGATGGCTACACCTTC. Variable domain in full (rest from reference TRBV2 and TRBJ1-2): EPEVTQTPSHQVTQMGQEVILRCVPISNHLYFYWYRQILGQKVEFLVSFYNNEISEKSEIFDDQFSVERPDGSNFTLKIRSTKLEDSAMYFCASDRDRGDGYTFGSGTRLTVV.

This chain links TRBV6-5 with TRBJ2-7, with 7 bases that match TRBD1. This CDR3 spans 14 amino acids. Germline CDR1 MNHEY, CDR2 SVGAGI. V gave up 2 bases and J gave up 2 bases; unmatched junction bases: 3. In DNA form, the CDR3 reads TGTGCCAGCAGTTACCTACAGGGGCCCTACGAGCAGTACTTC. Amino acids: CASSYLQGPYEQYF.

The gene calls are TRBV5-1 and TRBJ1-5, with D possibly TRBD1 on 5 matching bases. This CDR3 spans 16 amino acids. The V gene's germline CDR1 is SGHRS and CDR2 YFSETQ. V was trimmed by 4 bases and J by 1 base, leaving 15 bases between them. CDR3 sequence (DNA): TGCGCCAGCAGCCTGACGAGGGGCGGGAGCAATCAGCCCCAGCATTTT. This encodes CASSLTRGGSNQPQHF.

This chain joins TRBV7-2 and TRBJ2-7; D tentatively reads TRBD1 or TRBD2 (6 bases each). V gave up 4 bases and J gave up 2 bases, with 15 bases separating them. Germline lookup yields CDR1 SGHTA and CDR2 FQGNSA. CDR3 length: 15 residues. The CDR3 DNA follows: TGTGCCAGCAGCTCGGTCGGAGGGGACACCTACGAGCAGTACTTC. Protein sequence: CASSSVGGDTYEQYF. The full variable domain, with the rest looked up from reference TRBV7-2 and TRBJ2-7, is GAGVSQSPSNKVTEKGKDVELRCDPISGHTALYWYRQSLGQGLEFLIYFQGNSAPDKSGLPSDRFSAERTGGSVSTLTIQRTQQEDSAVYLCASSSVGGDTYEQYFGPGTRLTVT.

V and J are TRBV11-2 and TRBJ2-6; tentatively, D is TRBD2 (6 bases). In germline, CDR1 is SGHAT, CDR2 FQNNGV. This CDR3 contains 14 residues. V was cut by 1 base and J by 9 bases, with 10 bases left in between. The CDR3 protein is CASSLAQGGNVLTF. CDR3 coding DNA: TGTGCCAGCAGCTTAGCTCAGGGAGGCAACGTCCTGACTTTC.

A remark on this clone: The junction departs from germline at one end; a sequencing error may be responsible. CDR3 amino acids: CAWSVTTPHFHEQCF. The CDR3, as DNA: TGTGCCTGGAGTGTTACTACCCCCCACTTCCACGAGCAGTGCTTC. The rearrangement links TRBV30 to TRBJ2-7; D ambiguous. Germline V gene sequence: CDR1 GTSNPN, CDR2 SVGIG (reference sequence). The CDR3 has 15 amino acids. The full variable domain, rest sourced from reference TRBV30 and TRBJ2-7, is SQTIHQWPATLVQPVGSPLSLECTVEGTSNPNLYWYRQAAGRGLQLLFYSVGIGQISSEVPQNLSASRPQDRQFILSSKKLLLSDSGFYLCAWSVTTPHFHEQCFGPGTRLTVT.

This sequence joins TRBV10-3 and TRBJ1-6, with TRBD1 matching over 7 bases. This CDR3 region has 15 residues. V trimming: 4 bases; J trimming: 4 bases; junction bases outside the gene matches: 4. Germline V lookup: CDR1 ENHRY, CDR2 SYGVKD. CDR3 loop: CAISAGQAYNSPLHF. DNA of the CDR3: TGTGCCATCAGTGCCGGACAGGCTTATAATTCACCCCTCCACTTT.

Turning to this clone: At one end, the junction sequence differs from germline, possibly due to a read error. Here the CDR3 reads CASSLSGTGPYNEQFF. CDR3 in DNA: TGTGCTAGCAGCTTATCGGGGACAGGGCCGTACAATGAGCAGTTCTTC. This sequence joins TRBV7-7 and TRBJ2-1; TRBD1 matches at 9 bases. The CDR3 covers 16 residues. Germline CDR1 and CDR2: SSHAT and FNYEAQ (reference sequence). Looking up the rest from reference TRBV7-7 and TRBJ2-1 gives the full variable domain: GAGVSQSPRYKVTKRGQDVTLRCDPISSHATLYWYQQALGQGPEFLTYFNYEAQPDKSGLPSDRFSAERPEGSISTLTIQRTEQRDSAMYRCASSLSGTGPYNEQFFGPGTRLTVL.

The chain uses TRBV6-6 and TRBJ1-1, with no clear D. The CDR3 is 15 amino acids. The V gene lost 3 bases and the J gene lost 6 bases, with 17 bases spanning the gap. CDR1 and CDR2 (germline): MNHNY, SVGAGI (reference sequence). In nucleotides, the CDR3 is TGTGCCAGCAGTTATGCGCCTGTTCAGCGACCTGAAGCTTTCTTT. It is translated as CASSYAPVQRPEAFF.

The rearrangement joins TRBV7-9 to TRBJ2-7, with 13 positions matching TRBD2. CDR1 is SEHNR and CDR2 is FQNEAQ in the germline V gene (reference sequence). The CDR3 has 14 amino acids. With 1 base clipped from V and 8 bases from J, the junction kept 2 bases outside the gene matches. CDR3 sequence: CASSLGTSGSQQYF. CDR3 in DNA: TGTGCCAGCAGCTTAGGGACTAGCGGGAGCCAGCAGTACTTC. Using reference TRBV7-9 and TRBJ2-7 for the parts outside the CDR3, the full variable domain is DTGVSQNPRHKITKRGQNVTFRCDPISEHNRLYWYRQTLGQGPEFLTYFQNEAQLEKSRLLSDRFSAERPKGSFSTLEIQRTEQGDSAMYLCASSLGTSGSQQYFGPGTRLTVT.

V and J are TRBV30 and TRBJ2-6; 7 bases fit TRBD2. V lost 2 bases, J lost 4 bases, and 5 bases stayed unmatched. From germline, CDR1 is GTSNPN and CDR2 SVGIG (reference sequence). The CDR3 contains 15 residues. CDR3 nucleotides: TGTGCCTGGAGTAAGGGAGGGGTCGGGGCCAACGTCCTGACTTTC. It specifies CAWSKGGVGANVLTF.

CDR3 sequence: CASSPGTGVEVGNQPQHF. The CDR3 nucleotides read TGTGCCAGCAGCCCCGGGACAGGGGTTGAGGTAGGCAATCAGCCCCAGCATTTT. J is TRBJ1-5 and V is TRBV2; 10 bases align to TRBD1. The CDR3 runs to 18 residues. V dropped 6 bases and J dropped 2; count of bases not matched to a gene: 13. CDR1 SNHLY and CDR2 FYNNEI come from the germline V gene.

The CDR3 nucleotides read TGCGCCAGCAGCCAAAACTGGGGACAGGGGTTGAGTGAAGCTTTCTTT. Its translation: CASSQNWGQGLSEAFF. The rearrangement links TRBV4-3 to TRBJ1-1; 10 positions match TRBD1. Losses at the gene ends were 2 bases for V and 7 bases for J; bases not matched to a gene: 10. Looked up from germline, CDR1 is LGHNA and CDR2 is YSLEER. The CDR3 has 16 amino acids.

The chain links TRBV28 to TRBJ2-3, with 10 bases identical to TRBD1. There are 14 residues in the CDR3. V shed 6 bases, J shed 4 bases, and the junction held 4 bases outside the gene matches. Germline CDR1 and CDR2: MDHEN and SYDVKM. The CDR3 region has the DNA TGTGCCAGCAGCTCGGGACAGGGGCCAGATACGCAGTATTTT. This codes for CASSSGQGPDTQYF.

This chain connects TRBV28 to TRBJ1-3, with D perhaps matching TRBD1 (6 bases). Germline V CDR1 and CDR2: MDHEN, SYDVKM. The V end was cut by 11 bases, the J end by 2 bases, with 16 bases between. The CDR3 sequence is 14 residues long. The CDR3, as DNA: TGTGCCGCCGGGGCAGGGGCGACTGGAAACACCATATATTTT. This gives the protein CAAGAGATGNTIYF.

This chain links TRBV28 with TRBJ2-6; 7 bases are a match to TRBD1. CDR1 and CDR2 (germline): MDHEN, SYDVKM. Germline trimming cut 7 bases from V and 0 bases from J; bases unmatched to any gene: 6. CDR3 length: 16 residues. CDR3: CASTDRASSGANVLTF. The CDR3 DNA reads TGTGCCAGCACAGACAGGGCGAGCTCTGGGGCCAACGTCCTGACTTTC.

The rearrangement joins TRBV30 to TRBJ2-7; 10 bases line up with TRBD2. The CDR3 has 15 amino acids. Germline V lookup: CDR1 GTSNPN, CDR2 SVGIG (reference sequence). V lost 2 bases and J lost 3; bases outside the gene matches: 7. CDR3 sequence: CAWSPPGTSVYEQYF. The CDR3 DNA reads TGTGCCTGGAGTCCCCCCGGGACTAGCGTCTACGAGCAGTACTTC. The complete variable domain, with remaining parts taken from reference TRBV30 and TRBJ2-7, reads SQTIHQWPATLVQPVGSPLSLECTVEGTSNPNLYWYRQAAGRGLQLLFYSVGIGQISSEVPQNLSASRPQDRQFILSSKKLLLSDSGFYLCAWSPPGTSVYEQYFGPGTRLTVT.

This CDR3 is CASSLEDAWGTNYGYTF. The CDR3 coding sequence is TGTGCCAGCAGCTTAGAGGACGCTTGGGGGACTAACTATGGCTACACCTTC. The chain carries TRBV7-8 and TRBJ1-2; possible D gene TRBD1, 5 bases. The CDR3 extends over 17 amino acids. Trimming shortened V by 1 base and J by 0 bases, and 15 bases separated the two germline ends. Germline V gives CDR1 SGHVS, CDR2 FQNEAQ.